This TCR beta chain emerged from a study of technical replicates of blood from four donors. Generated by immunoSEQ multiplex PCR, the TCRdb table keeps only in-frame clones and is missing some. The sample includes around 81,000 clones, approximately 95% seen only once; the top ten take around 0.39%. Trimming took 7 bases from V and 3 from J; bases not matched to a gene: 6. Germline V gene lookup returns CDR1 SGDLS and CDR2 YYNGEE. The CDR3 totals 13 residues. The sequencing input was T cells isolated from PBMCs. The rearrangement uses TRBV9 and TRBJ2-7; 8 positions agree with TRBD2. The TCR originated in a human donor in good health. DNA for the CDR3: TGTGCCAGCGAAAAGCGGGGGCACTACGAGCAGTACTTC. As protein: CASEKRGHYEQYF.